The entry below describes one TCR beta chain. This sample is drawn from a study of blood T cell repertoires in COVID-19. The Seattle patients, enrolled during active infection, were followed longitudinally. Germline loops: CDR1 SGHRS, CDR2 YFSETQ. V was trimmed by 4 bases and J by 1 base, leaving 12 bases between them. CDR3 length equals 15 residues. Measured with immunoSEQ multiplex PCR; TCRdb has only the in-frame clones, and not every one. The sample lists fewer than 200,000 clones, roughly 87% occurring once. The sequenced material came from peripheral blood. The TCR comes from a woman aged 70-85 years with COVID-19, enrolled during active disease. The J gene is TRBJ2-1, the V gene TRBV5-1; possibly TRBD1 for D (5 bases). CDR3 coding DNA: TGCGCCAGCAGCCCGCAGGGTGGTTCCTACAATGAGCAGTTCTTC. Protein sequence: CASSPQGGSYNEQFF.